Listed below are T cell receptor beta chains from one sample, sequenced in a study of blood T cell repertoires in COVID-19. Profiled with immunoSEQ multiplex PCR; TCRdb holds only in-frame clones, not every one. The sample has some 130,000 clones, roughly nine tenths seen once; the top ten hold roughly 5%. The material sequenced was peripheral blood. All receptors come from a man aged 60 to 75 with COVID-19, enrolled during active disease. CDR3s include the opening cysteine and the closing phenylalanine or tryptophan. D genes are given only for firm matches. Clone size appears in some rows only: once, few, many, or a class for an expanded clone.

-	TRBJ1-2	TRBV7-3	-	CASSLGGENGYTF	TGTGCCAGCAGCTTGGGTGGAGAGAACGGCTACACCTTC
-	TRBJ1-5	TRBV6-1	-	CASSEGRARNQPQHF	TGTGCCAGCAGTGAAGGCCGAGCGCGCAATCAGCCCCAGCATTTT
TRBD2	TRBJ2-1	TRBV4-3	-	CASSQDSGRDNEQFF	TGCGCCAGCAGCCAAGATAGCGGGAGGGACAATGAGCAGTTCTTC
-	TRBJ1-5	TRBV29-1	-	CSVTAGVNDQPQHF	TGCAGCGTGACCGCAGGGGTAAACGATCAGCCCCAGCATTTT
-	TRBJ1-6	TRBV30	-	CAWSGYSSYNSPLHF	TGTGCCTGGAGTGGGTACAGCTCCTATAATTCACCCCTCCACTTT
-	TRBJ1-1	TRBV27	once	CASSFYRDTNTEAFF	TGTGCCAGCAGTTTCTACAGGGATACGAACACTGAAGCTTTCTTT
-	TRBJ1-6	TRBV13	-	CASSLSGNSPLHF	TGTGCCAGCAGCTTGAGTGGTAATTCACCCCTCCACTTT
-	TRBJ1-5	TRBV24-1	-	CATSDLGGVNQPQHF	TGTGCCACCAGTGATTTAGGCGGGGTCAATCAGCCCCAGCATTTT
TRBD1	TRBJ1-5	TRBV28	-	CASSLIQGASYQPQHF	TGTGCCAGCAGTTTAATACAGGGGGCTTCGTATCAGCCCCAGCATTTT
-	TRBJ2-1	TRBV9	-	CASSASGSPYNEQFF	TGTGCCAGCAGCGCCAGCGGGTCCCCCTACAATGAGCAGTTCTTC
-	TRBJ2-1	TRBV27	-	CASSLYLGPYNEQFF	TGTGCCAGCAGTTTATACCTGGGGCCCTACAATGAGCAGTTCTTC
-	TRBJ1-5	TRBV29-1	-	CSVETGGNQPQHF	TGCAGCGTTGAGACAGGCGGAAATCAGCCCCAGCATTTT
TRBD2	TRBJ2-1	TRBV4-1	once	CASSPIAGVGDEQFF	TGCGCCAGCAGTCCTATAGCGGGAGTAGGGGATGAGCAGTTCTTC
-	TRBJ1-3	TRBV3-1/TRBV3-2	once	CASSQDVSGGNTIYF	TGTGCCAGCAGCCAAGATGTGTCGGGTGGAAACACCATATATTTT
TRBD1	TRBJ2-1	TRBV5-6	-	CASHTIGQGARGAQFF	TGTGCCAGCCATACTATCGGACAGGGGGCTCGAGGGGCGCAGTTCTTC
TRBD1	TRBJ2-2	TRBV5-5	-	CASSIRQGDTGELFF	TGTGCCAGCAGCATTCGACAGGGGGACACCGGGGAGCTGTTTTTT
TRBD1	TRBJ1-5	TRBV28	-	CASSFRPGQPSNQPQHF	TGTGCCAGCAGTTTCCGACCGGGACAGCCTAGCAATCAGCCCCAGCATTTT
TRBD2	TRBJ2-1	TRBV2	-	CASSGRTSGRSYNEQFF	TGTGCCAGCAGTGGACGGACTAGCGGTCGTTCCTACAATGAGCAGTTCTTC
TRBD1	TRBJ1-5	TRBV6-6	once	CASSHPGTGSQPQHF	TGTGCCAGCAGTCACCCCGGGACAGGGAGTCAGCCCCAGCATTTT
TRBD2	TRBJ2-7	TRBV3-1/TRBV3-2	-	CASSLRTSMNYEQYF	TGTGCCAGCAGCCTGAGGACTAGCATGAACTACGAGCAGTACTTC
-	TRBJ1-2	TRBV3-1/TRBV3-2	-	CASSQWEGHEGGYGYTF	TGTGCCAGCAGCCAGTGGGAGGGTCACGAGGGAGGCTATGGCTACACCTTC
-	TRBJ1-1	TRBV12-3/TRBV12-4	-	CASRPTGNTEAFF	TGTGCCAGCAGACCCACAGGGAACACTGAAGCTTTCTTT
TRBD2	TRBJ2-1	TRBV27	-	CASSHSLGTSGSSDEQFF	TGTGCCAGCAGCCATAGTTTAGGGACTAGCGGGAGCAGCGATGAGCAGTTCTTC
TRBD1	TRBJ1-2	TRBV2	-	CASIERDRSNYGYTF	TGTGCCAGCATCGAGAGGGACAGGAGTAACTATGGCTACACCTTC
-	TRBJ1-1	TRBV2	-	CASSEGGNTEAFF	TGTGCCAGCAGTGAAGGCGGGAACACTGAAGCTTTCTTT
TRBD2	TRBJ2-7	TRBV7-2	-	CASSLATLAGDEQYF	TGTGCCAGCAGCTTAGCCACACTAGCGGGAGACGAGCAGTACTTC
-	TRBJ1-6	TRBV9	-	CASSVDTFNSPLHF	TGTGCCAGCAGCGTAGATACATTTAATTCACCCCTCCACTTT
TRBD2	TRBJ2-2	TRBV6-2/TRBV6-3	-	CASSQEDIGTRPGELFF	TGTGCCAGCAGTCAAGAGGATATCGGGACTAGGCCCGGGGAGCTGTTTTTT
-	TRBJ2-2	TRBV2	-	CASSEGSWAGTNTGELFF	TGTGCCAGCAGTGAAGGGTCTTGGGCGGGGACGAACACCGGGGAGCTGTTTTTT
TRBD2	TRBJ2-1	TRBV15	once	CATSRSVLPSGRGGYNEQFF	TGTGCCACCAGCAGATCCGTCCTTCCTAGCGGGAGAGGGGGGTACAATGAGCAGTTCTTC
-	TRBJ1-5	TRBV2	-	CASSELGVQPQHF	TGTGCCAGCAGTGAATTAGGGGTTCAGCCCCAGCATTTT
TRBD1	TRBJ1-5	TRBV6-5	-	CASTKTGGGQPQHF	TGTGCCAGCACCAAGACAGGGGGCGGGCAGCCCCAGCATTTT
-	TRBJ2-1	TRBV19	-	CASSKSGLYNEQFF	TGTGCCAGTAGTAAGAGCGGATTATACAATGAGCAGTTCTTC
-	TRBJ2-7	TRBV3-1/TRBV3-2	-	CASSQDRAGEQYF	TGTGCCAGCAGCCAAGACAGGGCTGGCGAGCAGTACTTC
TRBD2	TRBJ2-5	TRBV6-5	-	CASSRREGQETQYF	TGTGCCAGCAGCCGGCGGGAGGGCCAAGAGACCCAGTACTTC
-	TRBJ1-2	TRBV24-1	-	CATSDPDQSTFNYGYTF	TGTGCCACCAGTGATCCCGACCAATCGACATTTAACTATGGCTACACCTTC
TRBD2	TRBJ2-1	TRBV2	-	CASSYPPSGRNNEQFF	TGTGCCAGCAGCTACCCTCCTAGCGGGAGGAACAATGAGCAGTTCTTC
-	TRBJ2-6	TRBV7-3	few	CASSTGTRPGANVLTF	TGTGCCAGCAGCACCGGGACTCGCCCTGGGGCCAACGTCCTGACTTTC
TRBD2	TRBJ2-5	TRBV24-1	-	CATSGGSGIQETQYF	TGTGCCACCAGTGGGGGTAGCGGGATCCAAGAGACCCAGTACTTC
-	TRBJ2-2	TRBV2	-	CASSAGFTGELFF	TGTGCCAGCAGTGCGGGGTTCACCGGGGAGCTGTTTTTT
-	TRBJ1-1	TRBV28	-	CASSVAVTEAFF	TGTGCCAGCAGCGTGGCGGTCACTGAAGCTTTCTTT
-	TRBJ2-5	TRBV3-1/TRBV3-2	-	CASSRGLASKTTQYF	TGTGCCAGCAGCCGCGGGCTTGCGAGTAAGACGACCCAGTACTTC
TRBD2	TRBJ2-1	TRBV28	-	CASSPGGSGRIEQFF	TGTGCCAGCAGTCCCGGGGGTAGCGGGAGAATTGAGCAGTTCTTC
-	TRBJ2-3	TRBV2	once	CASKTEDTQYF	TGTGCCAGCAAGACAGAAGATACGCAGTATTTT
TRBD2	TRBJ2-1	TRBV10-3	-	CAISASGSTNEQFF	TGTGCCATCAGCGCTAGCGGGAGTACCAATGAGCAGTTCTTC